Listed below are T cell receptor beta chains from one sample, sequenced in a study of metastatic and nonmetastatic thyroid tumors. Using MiXCR, TCRdb re-called clones from the PCR reads. The sample holds 15,000 to 20,000 clones, under 35% seen once. Sequenced: tumor tissue. The source of these receptors is a female donor with papillary thyroid cancer or a benign thyroid nodule (not recorded which). Some clones in this sample may be carry-over from other donors' samples. Each CDR3 is given with its conserved first and last residue. A D gene is named only where the DNA matches it firmly. Clone size is stated in some rows and not others, as once, few, many or a class when expanded.

d_call clone_size j_call v_call cdr3_nt cdr3_aa
NA NA TRBJ2-7 TRBV4-3 TGCGCCAGCAGCCAAGAATGGAGGGGCGCCTACGAGCAGTACTTC CASSQEWRGAYEQYF
TRBD1 NA TRBJ2-7 TRBV27 TGTGCCAGCAGGGGACAGTTCTCCTACGAGCAGTACTTC CASRGQFSYEQYF
TRBD1 few TRBJ1-1 TRBV24-1 TGTGCCACCAGTGATGCCGACAGGGGCGAGACTGAAGCTTTCTTT CATSDADRGETEAFF
TRBD2 many TRBJ2-7 TRBV11-2 TGTGCCAGCAGCGCTGGACTAGCGGGAGCCTCAAAGTACGAGCAGTACTTC CASSAGLAGASKYEQYF
TRBD1 few TRBJ1-1 TRBV19 TGTGCCAGTATCCTACAGGGGTACACTGAAGCTTTCTTT CASILQGYTEAFF
NA few TRBJ1-1 TRBV6-2/TRBV6-3 TGTGCCAGCAGCCCCACAGAGAACACTGAAGCTTTCTTT CASSPTENTEAFF
TRBD1 many TRBJ2-1 TRBV5-4 TGTGCCAGCAGCTTCCGGACAGGGGAGGGAGATGAGCAGTTCTTC CASSFRTGEGDEQFF
TRBD1 NA TRBJ1-1 TRBV20-1 TGCAGTGCTCCCCAAACTTGGGACAGGGGAAACACTGAAGCTTTCTTT CSAPQTWDRGNTEAFF
NA NA TRBJ2-7 TRBV4-1 TGCGCCAGCAGCCTCCCAGGGATAGCTTCCTACGAGCAGTACTTT CASSLPGIASYEQYF
NA NA TRBJ1-1 TRBV28 TGTGCCAGCAAGGCAGGAAGGAACACTGAAGCTTTCTTT CASKAGRNTEAFF
NA many TRBJ2-1 TRBV9 TGTGCCAGCAGCGTAGGGGAGATCCAGACCTACAATGAGCAGTTCTTC CASSVGEIQTYNEQFF
TRBD1 NA TRBJ1-1 TRBV6-1 TGTGCCAGCAACATCTGGACAGGATCATTGAGCACTGAAGCTTTCTTT CASNIWTGSLSTEAFF
NA few TRBJ2-3 TRBV24-1 TGTGCCACCAGCCAGAGGGGCCTCACAGATACGCAGTATTTT CATSQRGLTDTQYF
NA many TRBJ1-2 TRBV4-1 TGCGCCAGCAGCCAAGCAAGACAGCGGGGCTACACCTTC CASSQARQRGYTF
TRBD2 many TRBJ2-1 TRBV20-1 TGCAGTGCTAGCGATTGGACTAGCGGGAGAAACAATGAGCAGTTCTTC CSASDWTSGRNNEQFF
NA NA TRBJ1-2 TRBV18 TGTGCCAGCTCACCACGGCTTGAGTCAAACTATGGCTACACCTTC CASSPRLESNYGYTF
NA medium-sized TRBJ1-5 TRBV4-2 TGTGCCAGCAGCCAAGAAGTTTTCCGTAGCAATCAGCCCCAGCATTTT CASSQEVFRSNQPQHF
NA many TRBJ2-7 TRBV7-7 TGTGCCAGCAGTCGAGGACAGTTCTACGAGCAGTACTTC CASSRGQFYEQYF